The 19 T cell receptor beta chains below come from one sample, sequenced in a study of T cell repertoires in cytomegalovirus infection. TCRdb re-called the reads through MiXCR, storing one row per CDR3 protein. The table shows about 920,000 distinct CDR3 sequences, with about 33% occurring only once. What these receptors recognize is not known. Sequenced material: cultured CD8+ T cells from PBMCs, taken from culture after CMV antigen stimulation. These receptors were obtained from a human donor in good health (CMV status not recorded). Some clones in this sample may be carry-over from other donors' samples.

This clonotype has only one observation. The chain employs TRBV27 and TRBJ2-3; D may be TRBD1 or TRBD2 (5 bases each). Germline loops: CDR1 MNHEY, CDR2 SMNVEV (reference sequence). The V end was cut by 7 bases, the J end by 1 base, with 15 bases between. This CDR3 has 15 residues. The CDR3 region is CASIYYGDGTDTQYF. CDR3 in DNA: TGTGCCAGCATCTATTATGGGGACGGCACAGATACGCAGTATTTT.

In its sample, this clonotype was seen many times. The rearrangement uses TRBV7-2 and TRBJ2-1; no clear D. The CDR3 loop spans 16 amino acids. Per germline, CDR1 SGHTA and CDR2 FQGNSA. Trimming shortened V by 0 bases and J by 0 bases, and 9 bases separated the two germline ends. The DNA for the CDR3 is TGTGCCAGCAGCTTAGCGGGCAGCCTCTCCTACAATGAGCAGTTCTTC. It is translated as CASSLAGSLSYNEQFF.

This clonotype occurred many times. The rearrangement uses TRBV7-9 and TRBJ2-1; tentatively, D is TRBD2 (5 bases). Germline V gives CDR1 SEHNR, CDR2 FQNEAQ (reference sequence). Trimming took off 5 bases at V and 6 bases at J, with 11 bases between the two ends. The CDR3 is made up of 13 amino acids. CDR3 amino acids: CASSPTSVNEQFF. The DNA for the CDR3 is TGTGCCAGCAGCCCTACTAGTGTCAATGAGCAGTTCTTC.

Only one count was recorded for this clonotype. The rearrangement links TRBV19 to TRBJ2-7, with D hard to call. The V gene's germline CDR1 is LNHDA and CDR2 SQIVND (reference sequence). The length of the CDR3 is 13 residues. The V end lost 6 bases, the J end lost 2 bases, and 11 bases lay between the germline ends. DNA for the CDR3: TGTGCCAGTAGCCAGACACCCACCTACGAGCAGTACTTC. It translates to CASSQTPTYEQYF. Based on the CDR3 plus reference TRBV19 and TRBJ2-7, the full variable domain is DGGITQSPKYLFRKEGQNVTLSCEQNLNHDAMYWYRQDPGQGLRLIYYSQIVNDFQKGDIAEGYSVSREKKESFPLTVTSAQKNPTAFYLCASSQTPTYEQYFGPGTRLTVT.

This clonotype was detected ten times or more. The chain links TRBV7-8 to TRBJ2-3; TRBD2 matches 7 bases. CDR1 SGHVS and CDR2 FQNEAQ come from the germline V gene. V was clipped by 4 bases and J by 4 bases; unmatched bases: 11. The CDR3 consists of 16 residues. The chain's CDR3 is CASSSNPGLEPDTQYF. The CDR3 nucleotides are TGTGCCAGCAGCTCGAACCCCGGACTAGAGCCAGATACGCAGTATTTT.

The genes are TRBV24-1 and TRBJ2-3; 7 bases line up with TRBD1. This CDR3 has 15 amino acids. Germline V CDR1 and CDR2: KGHDR, SFDVKD. The V gene end was trimmed by 4 bases and the J gene end by 7 bases; junction bases not matched to a gene: 10. The CDR3 loop reads CATSDYRQGANTQYF. The CDR3 DNA follows: TGTGCCACCAGTGACTATCGACAGGGAGCAAATACGCAGTATTTT.

This clonotype was seen more than once but under ten times. Written as DNA, the CDR3 is TGTGCCAGCAGTTTTCTGCCCGGGAACAATGAGCAGTTCTTC. It codes for CASSFLPGNNEQFF. The chain combines TRBV28 with TRBJ2-1, with D tentatively TRBD2 (5 bases). The germline V gene encodes CDR1 MDHEN and CDR2 SYDVKM. Trimming stripped 3 bases from V and 5 bases from J, with 11 bases between. This CDR3 contains 14 residues. The full variable domain, its missing parts supplied by reference TRBV28 and TRBJ2-1, is DVKVTQSSRYLVKRTGEKVFLECVQDMDHENMFWYRQDPGLGLRLIYFSYDVKMKEKGDIPEGYSVSREKKERFSLILESASTNQTSMYLCASSFLPGNNEQFFGPGTRLTVL.

This sequence joins TRBV6-5 and TRBJ1-6; 9 bases line up with TRBD1. After removal of 7 bases from V and 9 bases from J, the junction contained 16 bases not matched to a gene. In germline, CDR1 is MNHEY, CDR2 SVGAGI. The CDR3 totals 17 residues. The CDR3 DNA is TGTGCCAGCACCTACGGGGGGCCGACAGGGGGAGGTTCACCCCTCCACTTT. This sequence encodes CASTYGGPTGGGSPLHF.

This clonotype has more than one count but fewer than ten. The chain joins TRBV12-3 or TRBV12-4 to TRBJ2-7; TRBD2 aligns across 8 bases. This CDR3 is built from 14 residues. V dropped 0 bases and J dropped 6; count of bases not matched to a gene: 4. The CDR3 region is CASSLARGAPEQYF. The CDR3 nucleotides are TGTGCCAGCAGTTTAGCGCGGGGGGCTCCCGAGCAGTACTTC.

This clonotype was detected a few times. This sequence joins TRBV7-9 and TRBJ1-2, with TRBD1 matching 10 bases. Germline V gene sequence: CDR1 SEHNR, CDR2 FQNEAQ (reference sequence). Unmatched junction bases numbered 9, after V lost 4 bases and J lost 7 bases. The CDR3 totals 15 residues. The CDR3, as DNA: TGTGCCAGCAGCTCGAATGACAGGGGGCTCGGTGGCTACACCTTC. The encoded protein is CASSSNDRGLGGYTF.

This clonotype has at least ten counts. The chain joins TRBV7-2 to TRBJ2-1; D could derive from TRBD1 or TRBD2 (5 bases each). This CDR3 contains 15 residues. CDR1 is SGHTA, CDR2 FQGNSA, per germline. Trimming removed 8 bases from V and 0 bases from J, with 14 bases in between. This CDR3 is CASAPNGGSYNEQFF. CDR3 sequence (DNA): TGTGCCAGCGCACCAAATGGGGGCTCCTACAATGAGCAGTTCTTC.

The J gene is TRBJ1-5, the V gene TRBV6-1; the D gene is possibly TRBD1 (6 bases). Trimming took 11 bases from V and 3 from J, leaving 23 bases between them. Germline CDR1 reads MNHNS; CDR2 reads SASEGT. The CDR3 spans 16 residues. The DNA of the CDR3 is TGTGCCTCAATCCGGGGGGGACACATCATCAATCAGCCCCAGCATTTT. This sequence encodes CASIRGGHIINQPQHF.

The chain links TRBV27 to TRBJ1-1; no clear D gene. V lost 3 bases and J 0 bases, leaving 8 bases between the germline ends. The CDR3 is 14 residues long. The germline CDR1 and CDR2 sequences are MNHEY and SMNVEV (reference sequence). The CDR3 nucleotides read TGTGCCAGCAGTTTGGCAGATATGAACACTGAAGCTTTCTTT. Its translation is CASSLADMNTEAFF.

The rearrangement links TRBV20-1 to TRBJ1-2, with unresolved D. This CDR3 is 13 amino acids long. V lost 3 bases and J lost 3, with 11 bases in between. Germline V gene lookup returns CDR1 DFQATT and CDR2 SNEGSKA (reference sequence). The DNA of the CDR3 is TGCAGTGCTAGTTCGGTGTCGGACTATGGCTACACCTTC. This codes for CSASSVSDYGYTF.

As concerns this clonotype: The junction shows a germline mismatch at one end, possibly a read error. The chain recombines TRBV6-2 or TRBV6-3 with TRBJ1-6; the D gene is possibly TRBD1 (5 bases). The CDR3 length is 18 residues. The V gene's germline CDR1 is MNHEY and CDR2 SVGEGT. The CDR3 loop reads CASSYSKGRGIRNSSLHF. The CDR3, as DNA: TGTGCCAGCAGTTACTCGAAAGGGAGGGGAATTAGGAATTCATCCCTCCACTTT.

V is TRBV6-5 and J is TRBJ2-3; possible D gene TRBD2, 7 bases. Trimming removed 4 bases from V and 6 bases from J, with 20 bases in between. This CDR3 comprises 16 residues. The V gene's germline CDR1 is MNHEY and CDR2 SVGAGI. Here the CDR3 reads CASSFLGGGAGDTQYF. CDR3 bases: TGTGCCAGCAGTTTTTTGGGTGGGGGGGCCGGGGATACGCAGTATTTT.

This rearrangement joins TRBV4-2 to TRBJ1-1; no clear D. The CDR3 has 18 residues. Trimming stripped 1 base from V and 0 bases from J, with 18 bases between. Germline V gives CDR1 LGHNA, CDR2 YNFKEQ. The DNA for the CDR3 is TGTGCCAGCAGCCAAGGTACCCCCTATTCCCCGATGAACACTGAAGCTTTCTTT. Translating gives CASSQGTPYSPMNTEAFF.

This clonotype has a count of ten or more. The genes are TRBV27 and TRBJ1-5; D unresolved. The CDR3 sequence is 12 residues long. Germline V CDR1 and CDR2: MNHEY, SMNVEV (reference sequence). V shed 6 bases and J shed 2 bases, with 5 bases lying between them. Written as DNA, the CDR3 is TGTGCCAGCAGGCGTGGCAATCAGCCCCAGCATTTT. Amino acids: CASRRGNQPQHF.

This clonotype was found a few times. This chain joins TRBV19 and TRBJ2-7; D might be TRBD1 (6 bases). V lost 5 bases, J lost 3 bases, and 14 bases lay in between. The CDR3 has 14 residues. Germline assignment: CDR1 LNHDA and CDR2 SQIVND (reference sequence). The CDR3, as DNA: TGTGCCAGTAGTCCGCGGACAGATAACTACGAGCAGTACGTC. Amino acid sequence: CASSPRTDNYEQYV.